These 5 T cell receptor beta chains were all obtained from the same sample, sequenced in a study of blood T cells in healthy people across ages. The second PCR ran about 6 to 11 cycles with a sample-barcoded 5' primer and J-beta primers. TCRdb processed the 5' RACE reads anew with MiXCR; each CDR3 protein has one entry. The data contain about 800,000 distinct CDR3 sequences, about three fifths of them seen just once; the ten biggest clones take up around 22%. Sequencing used blood. The source is a man in his thirties or forties in good health.

The chain has TRBV7-9 and TRBJ2-4, with 9 bases that match TRBD2. TRBJ2-5 matches the DNA end more closely, so the J call is doubtful. The CDR3 is 15 amino acids. The germline CDR1 and CDR2 sequences are SEHNR and FQNEAQ (reference sequence). CDR3 residues: CASSSLGTSPETQYF. The CDR3 nucleotides read TGTGCCAGCAGCTCCCTCGGGACTAGCCCCGAGACCCAGTACTTC.

This clonotype was found a few times. The chain combines TRBV6-6 with TRBJ2-7; TRBD1 is a possible D gene (5 bases). The CDR3 runs 13 residues. Germline V gene data show CDR1 as MNHNY and CDR2 as SVGAGI (reference sequence). Trimming stripped 6 bases from V and 2 bases from J, with 11 bases between. CDR3 region: CASSAGFAYEQYF. In DNA form, the CDR3 reads TGTGCCAGCAGCGCAGGGTTTGCCTACGAGCAGTACTTC.

CDR3 sequence (DNA): TGTGCCATCAGTGAACAGGTGGCGTACGGGCAGTACTTC. This codes for CAISEQVAYGQYF. The V gene is TRBV10-3, the J gene TRBJ2-5, with D maybe TRBD1 (5 bases). This CDR3 has 13 residues. The V end was cut by 3 bases, the J end by 11 bases, with 16 bases between. CDR1 ENHRY and CDR2 SYGVKD come from the germline V gene.

The V call is TRBV20-1, the J call TRBJ1-2; D is undetermined. The CDR3 loop spans 13 amino acids. With 6 bases removed from V and 2 bases from J, the gap between germline ends came to 13 bases. Per germline, CDR1 DFQATT and CDR2 SNEGSKA (reference sequence). CDR3 DNA sequence: TGCAGTGCCGAAGGGATACAGAACTATGGCTACACCTTC. Translation gives CSAEGIQNYGYTF.

This rearrangement joins TRBV29-1 to TRBJ1-2; no clear D gene. The length of the CDR3 is 13 residues. Germline loops: CDR1 SQVTM, CDR2 ANQGSEA. CDR3 nucleotides: TGCACAAGCGAAGGCCCGGATTCCTATGGCTACACCTTC. It codes for CTSEGPDSYGYTF.